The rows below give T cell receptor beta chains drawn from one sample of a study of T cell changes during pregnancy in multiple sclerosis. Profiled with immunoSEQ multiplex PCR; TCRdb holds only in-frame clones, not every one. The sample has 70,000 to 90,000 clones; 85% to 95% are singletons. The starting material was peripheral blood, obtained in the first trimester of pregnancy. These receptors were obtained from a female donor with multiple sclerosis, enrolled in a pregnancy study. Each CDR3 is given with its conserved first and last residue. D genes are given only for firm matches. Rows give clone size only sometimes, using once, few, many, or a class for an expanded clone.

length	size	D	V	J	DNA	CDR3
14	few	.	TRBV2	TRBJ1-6	TGTGCCAGCAGTGAACTAAACTTACTTTCACCCCTCCACTTT	CASSELNLLSPLHF
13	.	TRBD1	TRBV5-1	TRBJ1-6	TGCGCCAGCAGCTCAGGGGGACCGTCACCCCTCCACTTT	CASSSGGPSPLHF
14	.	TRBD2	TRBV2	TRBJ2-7	TGTGCCAGCAGTGAAGCTAGCGGGAGTATCGAGCAGTACTTC	CASSEASGSIEQYF
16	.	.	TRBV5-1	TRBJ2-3	TGCGCCAGCAAGTCTGGACTCTTGACTAGCACAGATACGCAGTATTTT	CASKSGLLTSTDTQYF
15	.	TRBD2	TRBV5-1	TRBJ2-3	TGCGCCAGCAGTTTTTTAGCGGGGGGCACAGATACGCAGTATTTT	CASSFLAGGTDTQYF
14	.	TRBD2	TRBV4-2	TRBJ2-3	TGTGCCAGCGCTAGCGGGGGGGAAACAGATACGCAGTATTTT	CASASGGETDTQYF
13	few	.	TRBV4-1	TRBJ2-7	TGCGCCAGCAGCCAATCCAGAACCTACGAGCAGTACTTC	CASSQSRTYEQYF
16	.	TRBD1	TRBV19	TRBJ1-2	TGTGCCAGTAGTATTCAGGACAGGAGGATTGCGCGTGGCTACACCTTC	CASSIQDRRIARGYTF
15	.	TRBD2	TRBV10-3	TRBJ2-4	TGTGCCATCAGCGAGGGGAGGGTAGCCAAAAACATTCAGTACTTC	CAISEGRVAKNIQYF
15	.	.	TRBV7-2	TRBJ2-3	TGTGCCAGCAGACTTGCGCGGGGTAGCACAGATACGCAGTATTTT	CASRLARGSTDTQYF
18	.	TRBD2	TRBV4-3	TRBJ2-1	TGCGCCAGCAGCCAAGATCCGACTAGCGGTGGTTCCTACAATGAGCAGTTCTTC	CASSQDPTSGGSYNEQFF
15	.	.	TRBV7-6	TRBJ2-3	TGTGCCAGCAGCGCAGACTGGAGAAACACAGATACGCAGTATTTT	CASSADWRNTDTQYF
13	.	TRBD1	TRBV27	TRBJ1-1	TGTGCCAGCAGTCGACAGGGAACGCGGAAAGCTTTCTTT	CASSRQGTRKAFF
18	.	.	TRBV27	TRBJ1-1	TGTGCCAGCAGTTTAGACCCCCTGGGGCTCTATAGGGGCACTGAAGCTTTCTTT	CASSLDPLGLYRGTEAFF
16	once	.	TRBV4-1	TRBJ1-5	TGCGCCAGCAGCCGACTGCAGACAGGAACAAATCAGCCCCAGCATTTT	CASSRLQTGTNQPQHF
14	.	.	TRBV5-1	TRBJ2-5	TGCGCCAGCAGCTTGGCCAGCGTTCAGGAGACCCAGTACTTC	CASSLASVQETQYF
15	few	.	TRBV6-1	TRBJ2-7	TGTGCCAGCAGTGAAGCCGGGAGTCGATTCTACGAGCAGTACTTC	CASSEAGSRFYEQYF
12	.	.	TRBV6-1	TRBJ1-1	TGTGCCAGCAGGGAGGGGACGCCTGAAGCTTTCTTT	CASREGTPEAFF
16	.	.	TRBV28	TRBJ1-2	TGTGCCAGCAGTTCGGCCCCGGGGGGCTGGGACTATGGCTACACCTTC	CASSSAPGGWDYGYTF
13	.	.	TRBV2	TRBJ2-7	TGTGCCAGCTTCGTCGAGGGGGCCTACGAGCAGTACTTC	CASFVEGAYEQYF
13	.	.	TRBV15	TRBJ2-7	TGTGCCACCAGTCCAGGACAAGGCTACGAGCAGTACTTC	CATSPGQGYEQYF
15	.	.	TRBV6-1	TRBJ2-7	TGTGCCAGCAGTGAACAGCCGACTCCCTCCTACGAGCAGTACTTC	CASSEQPTPSYEQYF
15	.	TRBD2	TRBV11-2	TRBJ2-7	TGTGCCAGCAGCTTAGTGATAGCGGGGACCTACGAGCAGTACTTC	CASSLVIAGTYEQYF
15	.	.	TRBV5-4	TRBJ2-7	TGTGCCAGCAGCTTGGCGTCTAGCGCCTCCTACGAGCAGTACTTC	CASSLASSASYEQYF
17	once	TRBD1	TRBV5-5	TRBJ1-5	TGTGCCAGCAGCTCGACCGGGACAGGGGTGAGCAATCAGCCCCAGCATTTT	CASSSTGTGVSNQPQHF
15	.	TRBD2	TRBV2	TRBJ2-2	TGTGCCAGCAGCGAATTAGCGGGAGAAGGCGGGGAGCTGTTTTTT	CASSELAGEGGELFF
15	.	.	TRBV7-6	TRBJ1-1	TGTGCCAGCAGCTTAACACCGGGAAGGGGGACTGAAGCTTTCTTT	CASSLTPGRGTEAFF